The sequence of this T cell receptor beta chain was determined in a study of early T cells in non-severe SARS-CoV-2 infection. Study-wide context: Unsorted whole-blood RNA was sequenced in bulk, leaving chains unpaired.

Germline assignment: CDR1 SGHTS and CDR2 YDEGEE. With 4 bases removed from V and 9 bases from J, the gap between germline ends came to 16 bases. The CDR3 runs 13 residues. Researchers attached unique molecular identifiers to individual cDNA molecules. TCRdb independently ran MiXCR on the 5' RACE reads; one entry per CDR3 protein. This table has over 75,000 distinct CDR3 sequences, around 13% appearing once. Study-wide points: Clonotype matching in VDJdb favored anti-spike CD8 responses and did not capture private and CD4 specificities.

Details on this clonotype: Its target is not known.

The source material was whole blood. This clonotype was sampled from an adult who was a healthcare worker with PCR-confirmed SARS-CoV-2 infection or an uninfected control (not recorded which). This chain uses TRBV5-8 with TRBJ1-1; TRBD1 might be the D (5 bases). CDR3 DNA: TGTGCCAGCAGCCGGGGGATGCCGCTCCAAGCTTTCTTT. Translation: CASSRGMPLQAFF.